One and the same sample provided the 16 T cell receptor beta chains below, sequenced in a study of response to subunit inactivated influenza vaccine. TCRdb re-analysed the RT-PCR reads in MiXCR, keeping a single row per CDR3 protein. This table has over 750,000 distinct CDR3 sequences, around 20% appearing once. The sequencing here drew on PBMCs from blood, taken about 5 days after vaccination. These receptors came from a man between 45 and 60 years old who received an inactivated influenza vaccine.

The chain has TRBV6-1 and TRBJ2-5; D may correspond to TRBD1 or TRBD2 (5 bases each). This CDR3 spans 16 amino acids. Per germline, CDR1 MNHNS and CDR2 SASEGT. The chain's CDR3 is CTTGGSRTGLPETQYF. CDR3 sequence (DNA): TGTACCACTGGGGGTAGCAGGACGGGCCTCCCAGAGACCCAGTACTTC.

V is TRBV9 and J is TRBJ2-7, with 9 bases lining up with TRBD1. Germline loops: CDR1 SGDLS, CDR2 YYNGEE. The trim removed 4 bases at V and 6 bases at J, leaving 17 bases unmatched. The CDR3 has 17 residues. The CDR3 region has the DNA TGTGCCAGCAGCCTAGAAGCGTGGGACAGGGAATCTGGCGAGCAGTACTTC. Translation: CASSLEAWDRESGEQYF.

This clonotype was detected only a few times. This chain joins TRBV4-2 and TRBJ2-3, with D perhaps given as TRBD1 or TRBD2 (5 bases each). This CDR3 region has 16 residues. CDR1 and CDR2 from the germline V gene are LGHNA and YNFKEQ. The V gene lost 2 bases and the J gene lost 2 bases, with 14 bases spanning the gap. CDR3 DNA: TGTGCCAGCAGCCAATACGGGGCCACAGTCACAGATACGCAGTATTTT. Protein product: CASSQYGATVTDTQYF.

This sequence joins TRBV6-1 and TRBJ2-7, with TRBD2 matching 13 bases. The CDR3 is made up of 17 amino acids. CDR1 is MNHNS and CDR2 is SASEGT in the germline V gene. V was clipped by 6 bases and J by 0 bases; unmatched bases: 8. The CDR3 region is CASSQTSGGTHSYEQYF. DNA for the CDR3: TGTGCCAGCAGCCAGACTAGCGGGGGGACCCACTCCTACGAGCAGTACTTC.

V and J are TRBV4-2 and TRBJ2-3, with D maybe TRBD2 (5 bases). V was clipped by 8 bases and J by 5 bases, with 17 bases between them. The V gene's germline CDR1 is LGHNA and CDR2 YNFKEQ. CDR3 length: 14 residues. The CDR3 region is CASSNTPAVDTQYF. The CDR3 bases are TGTGCCAGCTCGAACACTCCAGCGGTAGATACGCAGTATTTT.

This clonotype has more than one count but fewer than ten. The V call is TRBV7-2, the J call TRBJ2-7, with D perhaps TRBD1 (6 bases). The V end was cut by 2 bases, the J end by 4 bases, with 18 bases between. This CDR3 region has 16 residues. The germline gives CDR1 SGHTA, CDR2 FQGNSA. This CDR3 reads CASSLLWTEYQYEQYF. The CDR3 nucleotides are TGTGCCAGCAGCTTATTGTGGACAGAGTATCAATACGAGCAGTACTTC.

The genes are TRBV7-2 and TRBJ2-5, with TRBD2 matching 9 bases. Germline V gene data show CDR1 as SGHTA and CDR2 as FQGNSA. V gave up 4 bases and J gave up 5 bases; unmatched junction bases: 5. The CDR3 has 14 residues. The CDR3 spells CASSSLAGSETQYF. CDR3 in DNA: TGTGCCAGCAGCTCCCTAGCGGGATCGGAGACCCAGTACTTC. Full variable domain (remainder filled in from reference TRBV7-2 and TRBJ2-5): GAGVSQSPSNKVTEKGKDVELRCDPISGHTALYWYRQSLGQGLEFLIYFQGNSAPDKSGLPSDRFSAERTGGSVSTLTIQRTQQEDSAVYLCASSSLAGSETQYFGPGTRLLVL.

This CDR3 reads CSVGTTDEAFF. Here the CDR3 DNA reads TGCAGCGTTGGGACCACGGATGAAGCTTTCTTT. The chain joins TRBV29-1 to TRBJ1-1; D gene ambiguous. CDR1 SQVTM and CDR2 ANQGSEA come from the germline V gene. CDR3 size: 11 residues. V was pared by 4 bases and J by 7 bases, with 10 bases between.

The chain links TRBV28 to TRBJ2-3; possibly TRBD2 for D (6 bases). The CDR3 spans 14 residues. The V and J ends lost 8 bases and 5 bases respectively, with 17 bases between them. Germline V gene lookup returns CDR1 MDHEN and CDR2 SYDVKM. Here the CDR3 reads CASAPGLPGDTQYF. CDR3 nucleotide sequence: TGTGCCAGCGCCCCGGGACTGCCGGGAGATACGCAGTATTTT.

This clonotype appeared a few times. The chain carries TRBV5-1 and TRBJ2-5, with TRBD1 identical over 7 bases. CDR1 is SGHRS and CDR2 is YFSETQ in the germline V gene. The CDR3 contains 14 residues. J gave up 3 bases and V 4 bases, and 6 bases lay outside the gene matches. CDR3 DNA sequence: TGCGCCAGCAGCCCAGGACAGGCAGAAGAGACCCAGTACTTC. Its protein is CASSPGQAEETQYF. The entire variable domain, with the rest obtained from reference TRBV5-1 and TRBJ2-5, is as follows: KAGVTQTPRYLIKTRGQQVTLSCSPISGHRSVSWYQQTPGQGLQFLFEYFSETQRNKGNFPGRFSGRQFSNSRSEMNVSTLELGDSALYLCASSPGQAEETQYFGPGTRLLVL.

The genes are TRBV20-1 and TRBJ2-5; possibly TRBD1 for D (6 bases). The CDR3 loop spans 18 amino acids. In germline, CDR1 is DFQATT, CDR2 SNEGSKA (reference sequence). Between the trimmed V and J ends, which lost 3 bases and 2 bases, there was a span of 25 bases. CDR3 DNA: TGCAGTGCTAGTACTGGGACATGGGGCCCAAGCCTGCAAGAGACCCAGTACTTC. It is translated as CSASTGTWGPSLQETQYF.

V and J are TRBV28 and TRBJ2-5; tentative D call: TRBD1 (6 bases). The CDR3 is made up of 15 amino acids. Germline CDR1 is MDHEN and CDR2 is SYDVKM. V lost 5 bases to trimming and J lost 4 bases, with 17 bases between them. CDR3 bases: TGTGCCAGCAGTCCCCCTAGGCAGGGGACAGAGACCCAGTACTTC. Residues: CASSPPRQGTETQYF.

This clonotype came up a few times. The V and J genes are TRBV12-3 or TRBV12-4 and TRBJ2-7; TRBD1 aligns across 7 bases. The CDR3 consists of 13 residues. The trim removed 5 bases at V and 2 bases at J, leaving 3 bases unmatched. The CDR3 is CASSRGQPYEQYF. DNA of the CDR3: TGTGCCAGCAGTCGGGGACAGCCCTACGAGCAGTACTTC.

V and J are TRBV9 and TRBJ2-6; D is uncertain. This CDR3 has 15 amino acids. V dropped 1 base and J dropped 6 bases, with 11 bases sitting between them. Per the germline V gene, CDR1 is SGDLS and CDR2 is YYNGEE. The CDR3 is CASSVPAAPANVLTF. The CDR3 coding sequence is TGTGCCAGCAGCGTACCTGCGGCACCGGCCAACGTCCTGACTTTC.

This clonotype was seen a handful of times. This chain joins TRBV6-5 and TRBJ2-1; 10 bases are shared with TRBD2. V lost 4 bases, J lost 8 bases, and 11 bases stayed unmatched. CDR3 length equals 16 residues. Germline assignment: CDR1 MNHEY and CDR2 SVGAGI. CDR3 loop: CASSSHAGLAGDEQFF. The DNA of the CDR3 is TGTGCCAGCAGTTCTCATGCTGGGCTAGCGGGGGATGAGCAGTTCTTC.

This clonotype was found a few times. The chain joins TRBV25-1 to TRBJ1-6; D remains ambiguous. V was cut by 6 bases and J by 7 bases, with 16 bases left in between. The CDR3 consists of 15 residues. CDR1 MGHDK and CDR2 SYGVNS come from the germline V gene. The CDR3 loop reads CASSPTGYKNSPLHF. CDR3 in DNA: TGTGCCAGCAGCCCGACGGGCTACAAAAATTCACCCCTCCACTTT.